This entry lists 5 T cell receptor beta chains sequenced from one sample in a study of cytomegalovirus exposure and HLA in healthy donors. 60 Vbeta and 13 Jbeta primers were used in PCR. Produced via immunoSEQ multiplex PCR; TCRdb's table is partial and in-frame only. The sample lists roughly 140,000 clones; 78% were seen once. The sequencing input was PBMCs. The receptors derive from a female donor in good health and CMV-seronegative.

The chain carries TRBV4-3 and TRBJ2-1; tentative D call: TRBD1 (5 bases). This CDR3 is built from 15 residues. V was shortened by 5 bases and J by 4 bases, with 15 bases between the two germline ends. Germline-derived CDR1 and CDR2 are LGHNA and YSLEER. The CDR3 DNA is TGCGCCAGCAGCTGGAGACAGAGCCTTTACAATGAGCAGTTCTTC. Its protein is CASSWRQSLYNEQFF.

The CDR3 reads CASSTSGSWYEQYF. The CDR3 coding sequence is TGTGCCAGTAGTACTAGCGGGAGTTGGTACGAGCAGTACTTC. The V call is TRBV19, the J call TRBJ2-7, with TRBD2 matching 10 bases. V dropped 4 bases and J dropped 4; count of bases not matched to a gene: 4. Germline lookup yields CDR1 LNHDA and CDR2 SQIVND (reference sequence). The CDR3 runs 14 residues.

The chain is built from TRBV5-1 and TRBJ2-2, with 8 bases that match TRBD1. Germline CDR1 reads SGHRS; CDR2 reads YFSETQ. The CDR3 has 16 amino acids. V dropped 7 bases and J dropped 0; count of bases not matched to a gene: 8. The DNA of the CDR3 is TGCGCCAGCGGGATGGGGACAGGCTCGAACACCGGGGAGCTGTTTTTT. Translation gives CASGMGTGSNTGELFF.

Comment on this clone: At one end, the junction sequence differs from germline, possibly due to a read error. The chain couples TRBV6-5 to TRBJ2-7; 8 bases agree with TRBD1. CDR1 and CDR2 from the germline V gene are MNHEY and SVGAGI. This CDR3 has 12 residues. In nucleotides, the CDR3 is TGTTCCAGCAGTTCTACTACAGGGGGTCTCTACTTC. It yields the protein CSSSSTTGGLYF.

V and J are TRBV5-1 and TRBJ2-5, with 10 nucleotides matching TRBD1. Germline lookup yields CDR1 SGHRS and CDR2 YFSETQ. The ends lost 0 bases at V and 1 base at J; junction bases unmatched: 6. The CDR3 length is 17 residues. DNA of the CDR3: TGCGCCAGCAGCTTGGCGGTGGGACAGGGGACCCAAGAGACCCAGTACTTC. Residues: CASSLAVGQGTQETQYF.